Listed here are 29 T cell receptor beta chains from one sample, sequenced in a study of STAT5B mutations in CD4+ large granular lymphocyte leukemia. Repertoires were generated with immunoSEQ multiplex PCR, while TCRdb's copy carries only in-frame clones and drops some. Among about 23,000 clones, about 79% were seen once, and the ten largest hold 0.4% to 0.45%. Sequencing was done on a sample of CD4+ T cells from blood buffy coats. Receptor source: a human donor in good health.

This clone has a single count. The rearrangement links TRBV2 to TRBJ2-3, with 13 positions matching TRBD2. V dropped 6 bases and J dropped 4; count of bases not matched to a gene: 7. Germline V CDR1 and CDR2: SNHLY, FYNNEI. This CDR3 is 16 amino acids long. The CDR3 coding sequence is TGTGCCAGCAGCGCCTCCGGGACTAGCGGGGCAGATACGCAGTATTTT. Protein product: CASSASGTSGADTQYF.

V usage is TRBV10-3 and J usage is TRBJ2-7; possibly TRBD2 for D (5 bases). Germline values: CDR1 ENHRY, CDR2 SYGVKD. Trimming stripped 6 bases from V and 0 bases from J, with 12 bases between. There are 14 residues in the CDR3. CDR3 DNA sequence: TGTGCCATCAGGGCGGGCGGAAACTCCTACGAGCAGTACTTC. Translating it yields CAIRAGGNSYEQYF.

V usage is TRBV6-1 and J usage is TRBJ1-4, with 7 bases aligning to TRBD1. This CDR3 region has 15 residues. The V and J ends lost 7 bases and 5 bases, in that order; junction bases with no gene match: 10. Germline CDR1 MNHNS, CDR2 SASEGT. CDR3 amino acids: CASTSGAGGNEKLFF. The CDR3 DNA is TGTGCCAGCACCTCCGGGGCAGGGGGGAATGAAAAACTGTTTTTT.

This clone was observed once. This chain connects TRBV10-3 to TRBJ2-1; 7 bases map to TRBD2. V dropped 8 bases and J dropped 4; count of bases not matched to a gene: 2. The CDR3 loop spans 12 amino acids. Germline CDR1 is ENHRY and CDR2 is SYGVKD. CDR3 bases: TGTGCCATCGGACTAGTTTACAATGAGCAGTTCTTC. Its protein product is CAIGLVYNEQFF.

V gene TRBV19 combines with J gene TRBJ1-5; maybe TRBD1 (5 bases). V was trimmed by 2 bases and J by 0 bases, leaving 8 bases between them. The CDR3 sequence is 15 residues long. Germline V gene data show CDR1 as LNHDA and CDR2 as SQIVND (reference sequence). CDR3 amino acids: CASSIWGDSNQPQHF. CDR3 sequence (DNA): TGTGCCAGTAGTATATGGGGCGATAGCAATCAGCCCCAGCATTTT.

The J gene is TRBJ1-1, the V gene TRBV30; D perhaps matches TRBD1 (6 bases). The germline V gene has CDR1 GTSNPN and CDR2 SVGIG (reference sequence). V dropped 8 bases and J dropped 5 bases, with 21 bases sitting between them. CDR3 size: 14 residues. CDR3 bases: TGTGCCCGGGGGCAGGGGCTCGCAGGGACTGAAGCTTTCTTT. Translating it yields CARGQGLAGTEAFF.

The chain links TRBV2 to TRBJ2-5, with D perhaps TRBD1 or TRBD2 (6 bases each). The CDR3 totals 14 residues. Trimming left V 5 bases short and J 5 bases short, with 15 bases between. CDR1 and CDR2 from the germline V gene are SNHLY and FYNNEI. CDR3 protein: CASSIRLGGETQYF. The CDR3 coding sequence is TGTGCCAGCAGTATTCGACTAGGGGGGGAGACCCAGTACTTC.

The V and J genes are TRBV19 and TRBJ1-1; D gene uncertain. Trimming left V 0 bases short and J 2 bases short, with 4 bases between. CDR1 and CDR2 (germline): LNHDA, SQIVND (reference sequence). The CDR3 consists of 13 residues. Here the CDR3 reads CASSIEGNTEAFF. In DNA form, the CDR3 reads TGTGCCAGTAGTATAGAGGGTAACACTGAAGCTTTCTTT.

The table lists this clone with a few counts. The rearrangement joins TRBV4-1 to TRBJ1-5; D perhaps matches TRBD1 (6 bases). The germline V gene encodes CDR1 MGHRA and CDR2 YSYEKL. The germline V and J ends were trimmed by 1 base and 9 bases, with 16 bases remaining between them. This CDR3 is 15 amino acids long. In DNA form, the CDR3 reads TGCGCCAGCAGCCAAGGACAGGTGGGGGGAGGGCCCCAGCATTTT. The encoded protein is CASSQGQVGGGPQHF.

Only a few counts were recorded for this clone. The chain recombines TRBV2 with TRBJ1-5, with 7 bases identical to TRBD1. V lost 2 bases, J lost 9 bases, and 7 bases stayed unmatched. This CDR3 is 14 amino acids long. Germline V gives CDR1 SNHLY, CDR2 FYNNEI. For the CDR3, the DNA is TGTGCCAGCAGTGAATGGGACAGACAGGGGCCCCAGCATTTT. Encoded protein: CASSEWDRQGPQHF.

This clone was recorded once. The genes are TRBV5-4 and TRBJ2-2, with 16 bases matching TRBD2. CDR3 length: 20 residues. Germline V gives CDR1 SGHNT, CDR2 YYREEE (reference sequence). With V trimmed by 5 bases and J by 4 bases, 14 bases remained unmatched. The CDR3 reads CASRRKPGLAGGLGTGELFF. The CDR3 nucleotides are TGTGCCAGCAGACGCAAACCGGGACTAGCGGGAGGGCTGGGCACCGGGGAGCTGTTTTTT. Drawing the rest from reference TRBV5-4 and TRBJ2-2, the complete variable domain is ETGVTQSPTHLIKTRGQQVTLRCSSQSGHNTVSWYQQALGQGPQFIFQYYREEENGRGNFPPRFSGLQFPNYSSELNVNALELDDSALYLCASRRKPGLAGGLGTGELFFGEGSRLTVL.

The gene calls are TRBV7-9 and TRBJ2-7; D unclear. Trimming shortened V by 0 bases and J by 9 bases, and 12 bases separated the two germline ends. The CDR3 contains 13 residues. CDR1 is SEHNR and CDR2 is FQNEAQ in the germline V gene (reference sequence). The chain's CDR3 is CASSLAGSVAQYF. CDR3 DNA sequence: TGTGCCAGCAGCTTAGCGGGGTCGGTTGCGCAGTACTTC.

The chain carries TRBV6-1 and TRBJ1-4, with 7 bases matching TRBD1. The CDR3 runs 13 residues. The germline CDR1 and CDR2 sequences are MNHNS and SASEGT. J lost 7 bases, V lost 5 bases, and 4 bases had no gene match. The CDR3, as DNA: TGTGCCAGCAGTCCTGGACAGGCTGAAAAACTGTTTTTT. It translates to CASSPGQAEKLFF.

The chain combines TRBV11-2 with TRBJ1-2, with a weak D call TRBD1 (6 bases). With 5 bases removed from V and 2 bases from J, the gap between germline ends came to 18 bases. Germline V gene sequence: CDR1 SGHAT, CDR2 FQNNGV. This CDR3 is built from 16 residues. The DNA of the CDR3 is TGTGCCAGCAGCCCAGGGAGAGGGACACGGAACTATGGCTACACCTTC. Its translation is CASSPGRGTRNYGYTF.

This clone is a singleton in its sample. The chain joins TRBV28 to TRBJ2-7, with 7 bases matching TRBD2. Germline V gene sequence: CDR1 MDHEN, CDR2 SYDVKM. V shed 7 bases, J shed 4 bases, and the junction held 7 bases outside the gene matches. The CDR3 has 13 amino acids. DNA for the CDR3: TGTGCCAGCAACGGACTAGGGGCTTACGAGCAGTACTTC. This gives the protein CASNGLGAYEQYF.

The sample holds a few counts of this clone. This chain uses TRBV6-1 with TRBJ1-2; D is uncertain. CDR3 length: 13 amino acids. Germline CDR1 is MNHNS and CDR2 is SASEGT. V was trimmed by 5 bases and J by 1 base, leaving 8 bases between them. The CDR3 loop is CASSRAGNYGYTF. In DNA, the CDR3 is TGTGCCAGCAGTCGGGCCGGTAACTATGGCTACACCTTC.

The chain carries TRBV10-3 and TRBJ1-1; D possibly corresponds to TRBD1 (5 bases). The germline V gene has CDR1 ENHRY and CDR2 SYGVKD. Between the trimmed V and J ends, which lost 4 bases and 1 base, there was a span of 7 bases. The CDR3 runs to 13 residues. The CDR3 DNA reads TGTGCCATCAGTGTAACAGGGAACACTGAAGCTTTCTTT. Its protein product is CAISVTGNTEAFF.

The chain uses TRBV12-5 and TRBJ2-2; D is undetermined. V lost 2 bases to trimming and J lost 3 bases, with 7 bases between them. CDR3 length: 14 residues. Germline V gene data show CDR1 as LGHNT and CDR2 as FRNRAP. The CDR3 spells CASGLIWDTGELFF. The DNA for the CDR3 is TGTGCTAGTGGTTTGATATGGGACACCGGGGAGCTGTTTTTT.

The genes are TRBV6-5 and TRBJ1-2; perhaps TRBD1 as D (6 bases). The germline gives CDR1 MNHEY, CDR2 SVGAGI. Trimming pared 3 bases from V and 7 bases from J, leaving 12 bases between. This CDR3 has 13 residues. In nucleotides, the CDR3 is TGTGCCAGCAGTTATCTGGGGGCGGCTGGCTACACCTTC. Translating gives CASSYLGAAGYTF.

The chain uses TRBV6-5 and TRBJ2-1, with 9 bases fitting TRBD2. The germline V gene encodes CDR1 MNHEY and CDR2 SVGAGI. This CDR3 is 16 amino acids long. Trimming cost V 1 base and J 7 bases; bases outside gene matches: 8. The CDR3: CASSYWGGRARNEQFF. The DNA of the CDR3 is TGTGCCAGCAGTTACTGGGGCGGGAGGGCCCGAAATGAGCAGTTCTTC.

The chain links TRBV7-9 to TRBJ1-6; the match to TRBD1 covers 7 bases. The CDR3 loop spans 16 amino acids. The J segment lost 5 bases and the V segment lost 4 bases, leaving 8 bases of the junction unmatched. Per germline, CDR1 SEHNR and CDR2 FQNEAQ (reference sequence). CDR3 coding DNA: TGTGCCAGCAGCTCTTACAGGGGTCGGAATAATTCACCCCTCCACTTT. This encodes CASSSYRGRNNSPLHF.

The V gene is TRBV28, the J gene TRBJ2-4; 7 bases match TRBD1. Trimming at V came to 6 bases and at J to 9 bases, leaving 5 bases not matched to a gene. CDR3 length equals 12 residues. Germline CDR1 is MDHEN and CDR2 is SYDVKM. The CDR3 nucleotides are TGTGCCAGCAGCACAGGGGCTGGCATTCAGTACTTC. It translates to CASSTGAGIQYF.

The CDR3 DNA sequence: TGTGCCAGCAGTTTCTTAGAGGCGGGGACAGGGGGTGAAAAACTGTTTTTT. Translation gives CASSFLEAGTGGEKLFF. This rearrangement joins TRBV28 to TRBJ1-4, with 11 bases that match TRBD1. CDR1 MDHEN and CDR2 SYDVKM come from the germline V gene. The CDR3 is 17 residues long. J was trimmed by 7 bases and V by 3 bases; bases with no gene match: 10.

This chain's CDR3 is CASSLGDRDNSPLHF. The CDR3 region has the DNA TGCGCCAGCAGCTTGGGAGACAGGGACAATTCACCCCTCCACTTT. The chain combines TRBV5-1 with TRBJ1-6, with TRBD1 identical over 7 bases. V shed 0 bases, J shed 7 bases, and the junction held 4 bases outside the gene matches. Germline V gene data show CDR1 as SGHRS and CDR2 as YFSETQ. This CDR3 contains 15 residues.

The chain carries TRBV6-1 and TRBJ2-3; a possible D gene is TRBD2 (6 bases). CDR3 length: 13 residues. V was cut by 4 bases and J by 9 bases, with 14 bases left in between. Looked up from germline, CDR1 is MNHNS and CDR2 is SASEGT. The CDR3 sequence is CASSAGLEGTQYF. The DNA of the CDR3 is TGTGCCAGCAGTGCAGGACTGGAGGGGACGCAGTATTTT.

The chain has TRBV6-1 and TRBJ1-5; D is perhaps TRBD1 (5 bases). The CDR3 has 14 amino acids. Per germline, CDR1 MNHNS and CDR2 SASEGT. The ends were cut back, 4 bases at V and 3 bases at J, with 10 bases in the middle. For the CDR3, the DNA is TGTGCCAGCAGTGGGGCAGGGATCAATCAGCCCCAGCATTTT. Translated, it gives CASSGAGINQPQHF.

This clone is a singleton in its sample. The rearrangement joins TRBV5-1 to TRBJ2-1; 11 bases fit TRBD2. Trimming at V came to 5 bases and at J to 6 bases, leaving 7 bases not matched to a gene. This CDR3 region has 15 residues. Germline V lookup: CDR1 SGHRS, CDR2 YFSETQ. CDR3 region: CASRLAGVSFNEQFF. Written as DNA, the CDR3 is TGCGCCAGCAGACTAGCGGGAGTTAGCTTCAATGAGCAGTTCTTC.

This chain uses TRBV7-9 with TRBJ2-1, with unresolved D. Looked up from germline, CDR1 is SEHNR and CDR2 is FQNEAQ (reference sequence). The CDR3 extends over 13 amino acids. Trimming removed 5 bases from V and 6 bases from J, with 11 bases in between. CDR3 in DNA: TGTGCCAGCAGCCTCATCTCGGGCAATGAGCAGTTCTTC. As protein: CASSLISGNEQFF.

The V call is TRBV10-2, the J call TRBJ2-3, with 9 bases fitting TRBD1. The CDR3 is 14 amino acids. With 6 bases clipped from V and 8 bases from J, the junction kept 9 bases outside the gene matches. Germline V gene sequence: CDR1 WSHSY, CDR2 SAAADI. In nucleotides, the CDR3 is TGCGCCAGCAGAGACGGGACAGGGTACGGTACGCAGTATTTT. Its translation is CASRDGTGYGTQYF.